This T cell receptor (beta chain) was identified during a study of cytomegalovirus exposure and HLA in healthy donors. Study conclusions and caveats: There were several of the most significant clusters that appeared linked to common viral pathogens in a later analysis. TCR beta V- and J-gene trimming, according to a later analysis, was linked to a missense DCLRE1C variant. Relative to equally common others, HLA-associated TCR beta chains showed greater clonal expansion in a later analysis.

Of note for this clone: Its target is unknown.

The CDR3 has 18 residues. CDR1 MGHRA and CDR2 YSYEKL come from the germline V gene. The trim removed 5 bases at V and 6 bases at J, leaving 19 bases unmatched. Primers for the PCR totalled 60 Vbeta and 13 Jbeta. TCRdb's table, derived via immunoSEQ multiplex PCR, lists solely in-frame clones and lacks some. The sample has 180,000 or so clones, about four fifths seen once. The genes are TRBV4-1 and TRBJ1-5, with 7 bases lining up with TRBD1. The sequence was obtained from a male donor in good health and CMV-seronegative. Sequencing was performed on PBMCs. CDR3: CASSTVGYDRERVQPQHF. CDR3 DNA sequence: TGCGCCAGCAGCACCGTGGGATACGACAGGGAAAGAGTTCAGCCCCAGCATTTT.